This T cell receptor (beta chain) derives from a study of control samples from healthy donors and cancer patients. Sequencing used immunoSEQ multiplex PCR; TCRdb keeps in-frame clones, though not all of them. Among fewer than 100,000 clones listed, approximately 91% were seen once. Losses at the gene ends were 7 bases for V and 4 bases for J; bases not matched to a gene: 8. CDR1 is LNHDA, CDR2 SQIVND, per germline (reference sequence). There are 15 residues in the CDR3. Sequences were obtained from blood. This TCR was recovered from a woman aged 50 to 60 in good health. The rearrangement joins TRBV19 to TRBJ1-3; 9 positions agree with TRBD1. CDR3 coding DNA: TGTGCCAGTAATTTGAGGACAGGGGTCGGAAACACCATATATTTT. Residues: CASNLRTGVGNTIYF. Full variable domain (missing parts from reference TRBV19 and TRBJ1-3): DGGITQSPKYLFRKEGQNVTLSCEQNLNHDAMYWYRQDPGQGLRLIYYSQIVNDFQKGDIAEGYSVSREKKESFPLTVTSAQKNPTAFYLCASNLRTGVGNTIYFGEGSWLTVV.